This paragraph covers one T cell receptor (beta chain) sequence. This clonotype has a count of ten or more. The antigen this receptor binds is unknown. Qualities for individual bases were not recorded, and no much larger clone is one base off. The time point label for this specimen denotes: newly diagnosed GD, antithyroid drugs for less than 3 months. For both TCR sequencing and RNA sequencing, RNA was extracted from PBMCs in TRIzol. Graves' disease was diagnosed according to American Thyroid Association guidelines. Patients for the study were recruited at an endocrinology department in Xi'an, China. From each patient, roughly 9 milliliters of peripheral blood was collected into an EDTA anticoagulant tube. Ficoll Paque Plus density gradient separation was used to isolate PBMCs, and no additional T cell sorting was done. An Agilent 2100 Bioanalyzer and agarose gel were used to assess RNA quality, and a NanoDrop 2000 was used to measure RNA concentration.

The sample comes from a study of regulatory T cells in long-lasting Graves disease (dated by TCRdb to about 2021). About the investigation overall: Patients with newly diagnosed Graves' disease had been on antithyroid drugs for under 3 months. Persistent Graves' disease patients were compared with newly diagnosed Graves' disease patients by peripheral blood TCR sequencing and RNA sequencing. The study was conducted in China and was registered as a clinical trial. A total of some 33 samples were covered by TCR sequencing, comprising around 13 persistent and approximately 20 newly diagnosed Graves' disease patients. The research as a whole found: Only peripheral blood was studied, because thyroid tissue, the primary lesion, was inaccessible. Persistent patients shared more public clonotypes among themselves (more than 2,500) than newly diagnosed patients did (approximately 900). Persistent Graves' disease patients showed lower TCR Shannon entropy and fewer highly expanded clones than newly diagnosed patients, suggesting clonal expansion. The authors noted that the small sample size was a limitation that may lower accuracy. TRBV28, TRBJ1-2 and TRBJ2-5 were preferentially used in persistent disease, while TRBV20-1 and TRBJ2-1 were favored in newly diagnosed disease. Only the TCR beta chain was sequenced and analyzed.

CDR1 and CDR2, looked up from the germline V gene, are SNHLY and FYNNEI. The CDR3 starts with the cysteine, ends with the phenylalanine, and has 14 residues. Only the CDR3 DNA stays, 42 bases, in frame from base 1. V was cut back by 0 bases and J by 7 bases, leaving a gap of 10 bases between them. Library method: multiplex PCR. These reads were obtained on an Illumina HiSeq 4000. TCR beta libraries were built with iRepertoire HTBI primers and Arm-PCR amplification of CDR3 regions. Before sequencing, the PCR products underwent gel purification. Concerning the study's data processing: A total of 60 to 80 TRBV and some 15 TRBJ segments were identified across samples and were used for gene usage analysis of CDR3 amino acid clonotypes. COPE and FqMerger were used to merge filtered high-quality paired reads into contigs. BLAST was used to align contigs to IMGT TRBV, TRBD and TRBJ reference genes, with CDR3 defined following IMGT. Any clonotype with a frequency above 0.1% was classified as a highly expanded clone. Shannon entropy was used to measure repertoire diversity, and the Gini coefficient was used to measure V-J evenness. Clonotypes shared by more than one individual were considered public. Using fastp trimming at Q25 and MiXCR clonotype assembly, TCRdb reanalyzed the public sequencing data and kept in-frame beta chains. Records with the same CDR3 protein are collapsed into one entry carrying the most frequent genes and DNA. TCRdb, not the authors, supplied the V and J calls. Present in this sample are 550,000 or so distinct CDR3 sequences, around 12% of which were seen just once. The ten largest clonotypes hold roughly 8.9% of the sample.

Another study also made use of these data, one on T cells in Graves' hyperthyroidism and ophthalmopathy. The second study's paper adds: Stable Graves' hyperthyroidism was defined as the absence of progression to ophthalmopathy over 18 months of follow-up. Hyperthyroidism patients were aged 18 to 65 years and newly diagnosed, with disease duration of less than 2 months. Patients with uncontrolled infections, other autoimmune diseases, pregnancy or lactation were excluded. Clinical symptoms, serum thyroxine and TRAb, thyroid ultrasound, and orbital computed tomography formed the basis for the diagnoses. A first-round RT-PCR of the TCR CDR3 used the HTBI primer set with the Qiagen OneStep RT-PCR kit. Blood samples also contained most of the expanded thyroid clonotypes (frequency above 0.001), which suggests that blood repertoires may reflect thyroid immune responses. A model built on a 13 V-J signature distinguished ophthalmopathy from stable hyperthyroidism, reaching about 88% sensitivity and about 81% specificity in cross-validation and 80%/75% in testing. In validation, progression to ophthalmopathy was predicted by the model with 65% to 71% sensitivity and 72% to 85% specificity, a median of about 6.8 months before onset. To identify TCR V-J signatures that set the groups apart, the researchers used a discovery cohort of 95 to 100 patients, made up of some 41 with Graves' ophthalmopathy and about 59 with stable Graves' hyperthyroidism. An independent validation cohort of under 20 hyperthyroidism patients and approximately 17 patients who later progressed to ophthalmopathy tested prospective prediction of ophthalmopathy. The roughly 100 discovery patients were randomly divided into training and test sets at a 7:3 ratio. In addition, the study compared T-cell repertoires in thyroid tissue and in blood from five to seven Graves' hyperthyroidism patients. Once sampling was done, hyperthyroidism patients were given methimazole at a starting dose of 30 mg daily, whereas ophthalmopathy patients were given high-dose intravenous methylprednisolone. Libraries were constructed in a second round of multiplex PCR, after which size selection and purification were carried out. Sequencing of the libraries was done on an Illumina HiSeq2000 using paired-end 100 bp reads. Raw data were processed with SOAPnuke, discarding reads with adapters, uncalled bases, mean Phred below 15, or no exact constant-primer or identifier match. COPE v1.2.5 was used to merge the high-quality paired reads, and each unique nucleotide sequence was defined as a clonotype. MiTCR v1.1 was used to align the clonotypes against IMGT TRBV, TRBD and TRBJ reference segments. Only V-J combinations with frequency above 0.0001, covering 98% to 99.2% of repertoires, were analysed. A TCS score was defined as the ratio of F50 (clonal expansion) to E x V (chaos), with BLOSUM62-based TCRdist applied between CDR3 peptides within each V-J. Welch's t-statistics and random forest reduced around 510 V-J features to about 12, which were used in a naive Bayes classifier (R e1071). No statistical method was used to fix the sample size in advance, and group allocation was not hidden from the investigators. TCR Vbeta CDR3 sequencing of 120 to 150 peripheral blood samples (43 ophthalmopathy, some 75 hyperthyroidism and roughly 17 progressor patients) is reported in the paper.

The chain couples TRBV2 to TRBJ1-5; TRBD1 is possibly the D segment (5 matching bases). Source: peripheral blood mononuclear cells (PBMCs), taken at new diagnosis, from a patient treated with antithyroid drugs. This receptor was identified in a woman in her twenties or thirties with Graves disease. Donor details come from another sample of the same person, matched by shared clones. The sequenced DNA is TGTGCCAGCAGTGAAGCGGCCCGGGGGCAGCCCCAGCATTTT. Translation gives CASSEAARGQPQHF.